This T cell receptor beta chain was captured in a study of shared clonotypes between healthy human individuals. This CDR3 has 13 amino acids. Trimming cost V 5 bases and J 2 bases, with 9 bases left between them. CDR1 MNHNY and CDR2 SVGAGI come from the germline V gene (reference sequence). Template for every sorted-subset replicate PCR totaled 150 to 250 ng DNA, tens of thousands of T cell genomes. Per the original data handling: Filtering differed because ImmunoSEQ produced junction-only sequences that carried no quality scores. Repertoires were generated with immunoSEQ multiplex PCR, while TCRdb's copy carries only in-frame clones and drops some. Clonal size and the V and J genes are those of that table, whereas D and trimming came from the DNA. Of 2.3 million or so clones in the sample, 80% to 95% were seen once. Study-wide findings and caveats: Sampling involved blood alone; tissue repertoires likely differ.

In regard to this clone: Its cognate antigen is unknown.

This sequence was found in a man between 18 and 35 years old in good health. Some clones in this sample may be carry-over from other donors' samples. Sequencing was carried out using naive CD4+ T cells from PBMCs. Subset given: CD45RA+ positively selected. The V call is TRBV6-6, the J call TRBJ1-2; D is uncertain. DNA for the CDR3: TGTGCCAGCAGTGGACGGGCCAACTATGGCTACACCTTC. It codes for CASSGRANYGYTF.